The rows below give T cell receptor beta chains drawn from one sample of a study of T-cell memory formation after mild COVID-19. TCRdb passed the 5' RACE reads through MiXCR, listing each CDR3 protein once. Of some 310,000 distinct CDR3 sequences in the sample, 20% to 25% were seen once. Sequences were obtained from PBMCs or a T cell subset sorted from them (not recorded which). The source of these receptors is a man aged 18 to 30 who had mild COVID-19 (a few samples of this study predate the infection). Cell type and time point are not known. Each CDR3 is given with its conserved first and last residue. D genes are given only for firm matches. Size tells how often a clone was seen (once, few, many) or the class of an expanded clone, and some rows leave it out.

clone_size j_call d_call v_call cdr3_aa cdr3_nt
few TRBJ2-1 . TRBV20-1 CSARDRGGEVDEQFF TGCAGTGCTAGAGATCGGGGCGGGGAGGTAGATGAGCAGTTCTTC
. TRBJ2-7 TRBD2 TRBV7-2 CASSLDGTSSYEQYF TGTGCCAGCAGCTTAGACGGGACTAGCTCCTACGAGCAGTACTTC
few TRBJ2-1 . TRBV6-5 CASTAWGVRTNEQFF TGTGCCAGCACTGCTTGGGGGGTCAGGACCAATGAGCAGTTCTTC
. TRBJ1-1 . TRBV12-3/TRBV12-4 CASRPGQTNTEAFF TGTGCCAGCAGGCCCGGACAGACAAACACTGAAGCTTTCTTT
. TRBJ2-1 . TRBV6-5 CASSYPGNEQFF TGTGCCAGCAGTTACCCAGGCAATGAGCAGTTCTTC
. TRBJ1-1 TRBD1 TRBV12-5 CASGTGDTEAFF TGTGCTAGTGGTACAGGGGACACTGAAGCTTTCTTT
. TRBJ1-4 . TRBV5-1 CASSLRQGGGDEKLFF TGCGCCAGCAGCTTGAGGCAGGGTGGAGGAGATGAAAAACTGTTTTTT
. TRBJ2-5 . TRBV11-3 CASSLSRDHQETQYF TGTGCCAGCAGCTTATCCCGGGACCACCAAGAGACCCAGTACTTC
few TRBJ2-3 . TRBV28 CASRLPQGGTDTQYF TGTGCCAGCAGATTACCCCAGGGTGGCACAGATACGCAGTATTTT
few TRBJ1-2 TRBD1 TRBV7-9 CASSSIGQGKLNYGYTF TGTGCCAGCAGCTCGATAGGACAGGGCAAGTTAAACTATGGCTACACCTTC
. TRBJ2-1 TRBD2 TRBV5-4 CACRRTSGGGWNEQFF TGTGCCTGCAGGCGAACTAGCGGGGGGGGATGGAATGAGCAGTTCTTC
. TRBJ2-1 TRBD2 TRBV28 CASRGGTYNEQFF TGTGCCAGCAGGGGAGGGACTTACAATGAGCAGTTCTTC
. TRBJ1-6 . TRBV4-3 CASSQGQALSPLHF TGCGCCAGCAGCCAAGGACAGGCCTTGTCACCCCTCCACTTT
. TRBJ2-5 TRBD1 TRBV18 CASSSLTGGLRETQYF TGTGCCAGCTCATCCCTCACAGGGGGCCTCCGGGAGACCCAGTACTTC
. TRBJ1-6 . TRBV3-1 CASSSSGARSPLHF TGTGCCAGCAGCTCTTCGGGCGCGCGGTCACCCCTCCACTTT
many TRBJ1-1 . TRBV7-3 CASSLAPGDLNTEAFF TGTGCCAGCAGCTTAGCCCCCGGAGATTTGAACACTGAAGCTTTCTTT
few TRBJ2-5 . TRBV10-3 CAISVRYQETQYF TGTGCCATCAGTGTAAGGTACCAAGAGACCCAGTACTTC
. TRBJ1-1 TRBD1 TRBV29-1 CSVEGTGVIEAFF TGCAGCGTTGAAGGTACAGGGGTGATTGAAGCTTTCTTT
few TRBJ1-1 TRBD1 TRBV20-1 CSARDLSGTGAFF TGCAGTGCTAGAGATCTTTCTGGGACAGGAGCTTTCTTT
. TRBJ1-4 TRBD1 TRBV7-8 CASSSTGQGGLFF TGTGCCAGCAGCTCAACCGGACAGGGGGGACTGTTTTTT
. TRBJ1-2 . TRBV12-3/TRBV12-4 CASRLGSPRGWGYTF TGTGCCAGCAGATTAGGGTCGCCTAGGGGTTGGGGCTACACCTTC
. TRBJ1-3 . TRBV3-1 CASSQDQLPGNTIYF TGTGCCAGCAGCCAAGACCAGTTACCTGGAAACACCATATATTTT
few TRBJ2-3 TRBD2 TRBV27 CASSPRMGLAMGTQYF TGTGCCAGCAGTCCTAGAATGGGACTAGCCATGGGTACGCAGTATTTT